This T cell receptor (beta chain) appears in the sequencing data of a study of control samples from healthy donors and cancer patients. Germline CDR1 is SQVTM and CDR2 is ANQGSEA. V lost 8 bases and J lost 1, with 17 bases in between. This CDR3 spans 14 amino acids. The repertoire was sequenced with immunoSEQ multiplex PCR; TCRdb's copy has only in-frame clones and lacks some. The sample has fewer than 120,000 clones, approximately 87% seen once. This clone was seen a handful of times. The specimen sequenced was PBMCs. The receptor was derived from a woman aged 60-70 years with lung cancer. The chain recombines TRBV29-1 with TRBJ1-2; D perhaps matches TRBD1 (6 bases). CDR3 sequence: CSTVQGSFNYGYTF. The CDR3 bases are TGCAGCACAGTACAGGGCTCCTTTAACTATGGCTACACCTTC.